A selection of T cell receptor beta chains follows, all from one sample in a study of T cells in Graves' hyperthyroidism and ophthalmopathy. TCRdb recomputed calls from the multiplex PCR reads with MiXCR, one row per CDR3 protein. The repertoire consists of approximately 620,000 distinct CDR3 sequences, with 16% occurring once and the leading ten covering roughly 3.3%. The sequenced sample consisted of blood. The receptors come from a woman aged 40 to 49 with Graves' ophthalmopathy. Both conserved end residues are part of each CDR3. A D gene is named only where the DNA matches it firmly. Rows may omit the clone size; those that give it use once, few, many or a size class.

TRBV6-4	TRBJ2-7	NA	NA	CASSEIGGYEQYF	TGTGCCAGCAGTGAAATAGGGGGCTACGAGCAGTACTTC
TRBV15	TRBJ2-1	NA	TRBD1	CATSRGAGGAYNEQFF	TGTGCCACCAGCAGAGGGGCAGGGGGCGCCTACAATGAGCAGTTCTTC
TRBV28	TRBJ2-1	many	TRBD2	CASQREGRYNEQFF	TGTGCCTCTCAGCGGGAGGGCCGATACAATGAGCAGTTCTTC
TRBV11-2	TRBJ2-1	NA	NA	CASSFYICSEQSGREYNEQFF	NA
TRBV12-3/TRBV12-4	TRBJ2-1	few	NA	CASRPGQTSYNEQFF	TGTGCCAGCAGGCCAGGACAGACCTCCTACAATGAGCAGTTCTTC
TRBV6-1	TRBJ2-1	NA	NA	CASSEVGSRGPYNEQFF	TGTGCCAGCAGTGAAGTAGGCAGCCGAGGCCCCTACAATGAGCAGTTCTTC
TRBV28	TRBJ1-2	many	NA	CASSLQQGIYGYTF	TGTGCCAGCAGTTTACAACAGGGAATCTATGGCTACACCTTC
TRBV7-9	TRBJ2-5	many	NA	CASSQATGNQYF	TGTGCCAGCAGCCAAGCGACGGGGAACCAGTACTTC
TRBV11-2	TRBJ1-6	NA	NA	CASSWAENSPLHF	TGTGCCAGCAGTTGGGCTGAGAATTCACCCCTCCACTTT
TRBV27	TRBJ2-7	many	NA	CASSFSTGSYEQYF	TGTGCCAGCAGTTTTTCGACAGGTTCCTACGAGCAGTACTTC
TRBV30	TRBJ2-7	many	NA	CAWTQIPSEQYF	TGTGCCTGGACCCAAATCCCAAGCGAGCAGTACTTC
TRBV5-1	TRBJ2-7	NA	NA	CASSLAGDHLYEQYF	TGCGCCAGCAGCTTGGCAGGAGACCACTTATACGAGCAGTACTTC
TRBV13	TRBJ1-1	many	NA	CASSLGWEEAFF	TGTGCCAGCAGCTTAGGGTGGGAGGAAGCTTTCTTT
TRBV6-1	TRBJ2-2	once	NA	CASITGTANGELFF	TGTGCCAGCATCACCGGGACCGCAAACGGGGAGCTGTTTTTT
TRBV11-1	TRBJ1-1	many	NA	CASSLTPTGSNTEAFF	TGTGCCAGCAGCTTGACCCCGACAGGTTCAAACACTGAAGCTTTCTTT
TRBV20-1	TRBJ2-7	few	NA	CSAESPSGGTYEQYF	TGCAGTGCTGAATCCCCATCCGGGGGTACCTACGAGCAGTACTTC
TRBV27	TRBJ2-3	NA	NA	CASSSSTDTRYF	TGTGCCAGCTCCTCTAGCACAGATACGCGGTATTTT
TRBV2	TRBJ1-4	many	NA	CASRGDVYEKLFF	TGTGCCAGCAGGGGGGACGTCTATGAAAAACTGTTTTTT
TRBV6-1	TRBJ2-7	many	NA	CASSPVGGEGYEQYF	TGTGCCAGCAGTCCTGTCGGGGGCGAGGGATACGAGCAGTACTTC
TRBV12-3/TRBV12-4	TRBJ1-2	many	NA	CASSILGTGRGYTF	TGTGCCAGCTCAATCCTCGGGACGGGCCGTGGCTACACCTTC
TRBV4-1	TRBJ2-1	few	TRBD2	CASSQDPSGRDNEQFF	TGCGCCAGCAGCCAAGATCCTAGCGGGAGAGACAATGAGCAGTTCTTC
TRBV18	TRBJ2-1	many	TRBD1	CASSPSGQPYNEQFF	TGTGCCAGCTCACCGTCGGGACAGCCTTACAATGAGCAGTTCTTC